Following are 15 T cell receptor beta chains from one sample sequenced in a study of cytomegalovirus exposure and HLA in healthy donors. Amplification used 60 Vbeta primers and 13 Jbeta primers. The protocol was immunoSEQ multiplex PCR, while the TCRdb copy is restricted to in-frame clones and leaves out a portion. The sample has 120,000 or so clones; around four fifths are singletons. Material for sequencing was PBMCs. These TCRs come from a man aged 25-45 years in good health and CMV-seropositive.

In this sample, this clone turned up a few times. The V and J genes are TRBV5-4 and TRBJ2-7, with no clear D. This CDR3 has 14 residues. Germline V lookup: CDR1 SGHNT, CDR2 YYREEE (reference sequence). Between the trimmed V and J ends, which lost 0 bases and 7 bases, there was a span of 14 bases. The CDR3: CASSLDPRYGEQYF. CDR3 nucleotide sequence: TGTGCCAGCAGCTTGGACCCTAGATATGGAGAGCAGTACTTC.

This clone was detected only a few times. The rearrangement uses TRBV28 and TRBJ2-7, with 10 bases lining up with TRBD1. Germline lookup yields CDR1 MDHEN and CDR2 SYDVKM. The CDR3 is made up of 14 amino acids. Germline trimming cut 3 bases from V and 5 bases from J; bases unmatched to any gene: 4. Here the CDR3 DNA reads TGTGCCAGCAGTTTGGGACAGGGGTCTAACGAGCAGTACTTC. Amino acid sequence: CASSLGQGSNEQYF.

This chain connects TRBV4-2 to TRBJ2-7; 8 bases fit TRBD2. This CDR3 is built from 18 residues. Per germline, CDR1 LGHNA and CDR2 YNFKEQ. The junction had 10 bases not matched to a gene; V was cut back by 0 bases and J by 0 bases. CDR3 sequence (DNA): TGTGCCAGCAGCCAAGACCTCGGGAGTAGCGGGACCTCCTACGAGCAGTACTTC. Translated, it gives CASSQDLGSSGTSYEQYF.

The chain joins TRBV4-1 to TRBJ2-1, with D possibly matching TRBD2 (5 bases). CDR1 and CDR2 from the germline V gene are MGHRA and YSYEKL. Trimming removed 2 bases from V and 3 bases from J, with 14 bases in between. The CDR3 loop spans 16 amino acids. The CDR3 region is CASSQYLTRGYNEQFF. The CDR3 DNA sequence: TGCGCCAGCAGCCAATATCTCACCCGGGGCTACAATGAGCAGTTCTTC.

The genes are TRBV15 and TRBJ2-1; 14 bases are a match to TRBD2. V lost 2 bases, J lost 8 bases, and 5 bases stayed unmatched. From germline, CDR1 is LNHNV and CDR2 YYDKDF (reference sequence). The CDR3 is 16 amino acids. The CDR3 region has the DNA TGTGCCACCAGCAGACAGGGACTAGCGGGAGTTTATGAGCAGTTCTTC. This encodes CATSRQGLAGVYEQFF.

CDR3 DNA sequence: TGTGCCAGCGGAGTCCGGGTCGAGCAGTACTTC. Residues: CASGVRVEQYF. V and J are TRBV27 and TRBJ2-7, with D hard to call. Germline V gene sequence: CDR1 MNHEY, CDR2 SMNVEV (reference sequence). V lost 8 bases, J lost 6 bases, and 11 bases lay in between. The CDR3 is 11 residues long.

Of note for this clone: The same CDR3 also results from other DNA sequences found in this sample. The genes are TRBV5-1 and TRBJ2-7; 8 bases fit TRBD1. V was clipped by 5 bases and J by 1 base; unmatched bases: 8. The CDR3 is 15 amino acids. Germline-derived CDR1 and CDR2 are SGHRS and YFSETQ. The CDR3 is CASRQTRTGSYEQYF. The CDR3 region has the DNA TGCGCCAGCAGACAAACCAGGACAGGGTCCTACGAGCAGTACTTC.

V gene TRBV7-2 combines with J gene TRBJ2-7, with D unresolved. V was trimmed by 0 bases and J by 2 bases, leaving 8 bases between them. The germline V gene has CDR1 SGHTA and CDR2 FQGNSA. The CDR3 loop spans 14 amino acids. The CDR3 sequence: CASSLAGGAYEQYF. The DNA for the CDR3 is TGTGCCAGCAGCTTAGCTGGCGGAGCCTACGAGCAGTACTTC.

This clone has more than one count but fewer than ten. The chain joins TRBV7-8 to TRBJ2-2; a possible D gene is TRBD1 (6 bases). Germline loops: CDR1 SGHVS, CDR2 FQNEAQ. The length of the CDR3 is 21 residues. V lost 3 bases, J lost 5 bases, and 31 bases lay in between. The CDR3, as DNA: TGTGCCAGCAGCTTCTGGGGGCGGGCCGGGAATGGGCGGAGGAGGACCGGGGAGCTGTTTTTT. Translated, it gives CASSFWGRAGNGRRRTGELFF.

The rearrangement joins TRBV9 to TRBJ1-1; 7 nucleotides match TRBD1. Trimming at V came to 6 bases and at J to 0 bases, leaving 8 bases not matched to a gene. Germline lookup yields CDR1 SGDLS and CDR2 YYNGEE. The CDR3 covers 15 residues. CDR3 nucleotides: TGTGCCAGCAACCCTCGCGGGACAGTGAACACTGAAGCTTTCTTT. Its protein product is CASNPRGTVNTEAFF.

V is TRBV6-5 and J is TRBJ2-5; D is uncertain. Between the trimmed V and J ends, which lost 6 bases and 5 bases, there was a span of 10 bases. The CDR3 spans 12 residues. Germline lookup yields CDR1 MNHEY and CDR2 SVGAGI. The CDR3 DNA sequence: TGTGCCAGCAGCCAGGTCGGTGAGACCCAGTACTTC. Protein: CASSQVGETQYF.

This sequence joins TRBV9 and TRBJ2-1; the D gene is possibly TRBD2 (6 bases). This CDR3 is 17 amino acids long. The ends were cut back, 0 bases at V and 0 bases at J, with 13 bases in the middle. Germline assignment: CDR1 SGDLS and CDR2 YYNGEE. DNA for the CDR3: TGTGCCAGCAGCGTAGGGCTGCGGGGAAGCTCCTACAATGAGCAGTTCTTC. This codes for CASSVGLRGSSYNEQFF.

The V gene is TRBV4-3, the J gene TRBJ2-5, with a tentative D call TRBD2 (5 bases). Trimming took 0 bases from V and 8 from J, leaving 16 bases between them. Germline CDR1 and CDR2: LGHNA and YSLEER. The CDR3 covers 15 residues. The CDR3 loop is CASSQDHSAKRTQYF. As DNA, the CDR3 is TGCGCCAGCAGCCAAGATCATAGCGCTAAGAGAACCCAGTACTTC.

The genes are TRBV19 and TRBJ2-3; 9 nucleotides agree with TRBD1. Trimming took 7 bases from V and 7 from J; bases not matched to a gene: 9. The CDR3 has 14 amino acids. CDR1 is LNHDA and CDR2 is SQIVND in the germline V gene (reference sequence). Here the CDR3 reads CASTQGQGSYTQYF. CDR3 sequence (DNA): TGTGCCAGTACTCAGGGACAGGGTTCGTATACGCAGTATTTT.

The chain joins TRBV7-2 to TRBJ2-3; TRBD2 aligns across 7 bases. Losses at the gene ends were 10 bases for V and 4 bases for J; bases not matched to a gene: 14. The CDR3 length is 15 residues. Germline CDR1 and CDR2: SGHTA and FQGNSA. For the CDR3, the DNA is TGTGCCACGGCCCTGGCGGGAGAAGGGGCAGATACGCAGTATTTT. This codes for CATALAGEGADTQYF.